This TCR beta chain was recorded in a study of vaccination and CD4 T cells after COVID-19. The wider study: Each control culture was treated with a CEFX pool, an HIV-1 Nef pool, or no peptide. Study results and limitations: Only post-vaccination samples contained a median 86.3% of the reactive clones in convalescent patients.

Treatment described: roughly nine-day PBMC culture with coronavirus spike peptide pools or control peptides (ViraFEST assay). This clonotype was counted only a few times. Its antigen is unknown. The Oncomine TCR Beta short-read assay sequenced DNA from cultured CD4+ T cells. TCRdb passed the PCR reads through MiXCR, listing each CDR3 protein once. The table includes roughly 10,000 distinct CDR3 sequences, 30% to 35% detected once. This CDR3 is built from 12 residues. Trimming stripped 0 bases from V and 5 bases from J, with 4 bases between. Germline V gives CDR1 LGHNA, CDR2 YSLEER. V is TRBV4-3 and J is TRBJ2-5; D gene unclear. The clonotype comes from a human donor who had recovered from COVID-19. The sequencing used CD4+ T cells from blood, cultured in vitro, collected after SARS-CoV-2 vaccination. The DNA for the CDR3 is TGCGCCAGCAGCCAAGAAGGCGAGACCCAGTACTTC. This codes for CASSQEGETQYF.